The present T cell receptor beta chain was sequenced within a study of blood T cell repertoires in COVID-19. Only in-frame clones appear in the TCRdb table, and some are missing; sequencing was by immunoSEQ multiplex PCR. The sample has tens of thousands of clones, approximately 90% seen once. CDR3 length equals 13 residues. CDR1 is DFQATT, CDR2 SNEGSKA, per germline (reference sequence). V lost 3 bases to trimming and J lost 4 bases, with 13 bases between them. The J gene is TRBJ2-7, the V gene TRBV20-1; no firm D call. Sequences were obtained from peripheral blood. The receptor comes from a human donor in a cohort sampled during active COVID-19. This CDR3 is CSASPGPRYEQYF. CDR3 in DNA: TGCAGTGCTAGTCCCGGTCCTCGTTACGAGCAGTACTTC.